One and the same sample provided the 6 T cell receptor beta chains below, sequenced in a study of cytotoxic CD8 clonotypes in ibrutinib-treated CLL. Some clones are missing from TCRdb's copy, which holds only in-frame ones; the method was immunoSEQ multiplex PCR. The sample includes about 130,000 clones, about 80% of them seen just once. The starting material was PBMCs, obtained after 12 months of ibrutinib treatment. Receptors were obtained from a human donor with chronic lymphocytic leukemia.

V is TRBV19 and J is TRBJ2-2, with unresolved D. V shed 5 bases and J shed 4 bases, with 5 bases lying between them. This CDR3 is built from 12 residues. The germline CDR1 and CDR2 sequences are LNHDA and SQIVND (reference sequence). The CDR3 DNA sequence: TGTGCCAGTAGTGCAACCACCGGGGAGCTGTTTTTT. This encodes CASSATTGELFF.

The gene calls are TRBV7-4 and TRBJ2-1; D call uncertain. The V and J ends lost 3 bases and 15 bases respectively, with 15 bases between them. This CDR3 has 12 residues. Germline V gene data show CDR1 as SGHVT and CDR2 as SQSDAQ. The DNA for the CDR3 is TGTGCCAGCAGCTTCAGTGGGGTCGACCGGTTCTTC. Amino acid sequence: CASSFSGVDRFF.

The chain uses TRBV29-1 and TRBJ2-7; perhaps D is TRBD1 or TRBD2 (5 bases each). This CDR3 region has 13 residues. Germline CDR1 and CDR2: SQVTM and ANQGSEA. V shed 4 bases and J shed 4 bases, with 14 bases lying between them. CDR3 sequence: CSVAREGAYEQYF. CDR3 coding DNA: TGCAGCGTTGCACGGGAAGGGGCGTACGAGCAGTACTTC.

The rearrangement joins TRBV6-6 to TRBJ2-5; D ambiguous. The CDR3 totals 11 residues. Deletions cut 5 bases from V and 10 bases from J, with 11 bases between. Germline V CDR1 and CDR2: MNHNY, SVGAGI (reference sequence). The CDR3 DNA reads as TGTGCCAGCAGTACCGCCCGGGTCCAGTACTTC. It yields the protein CASSTARVQYF.

The CDR3 loop is CASSQGGQVSYEQYF. The CDR3 nucleotides are TGCGCCAGCAGCCAGGGAGGGCAGGTTTCCTACGAGCAGTACTTC. V and J are TRBV4-1 and TRBJ2-7; 7 bases are a match to TRBD2. This CDR3 is 15 amino acids long. Germline V CDR1 and CDR2: MGHRA, YSYEKL. J was trimmed by 1 base and V by 3 bases; bases with no gene match: 6.

This rearrangement joins TRBV4-3 to TRBJ1-1; D not certain. CDR3 length: 17 residues. Germline V gene data show CDR1 as LGHNA and CDR2 as YSLEER. The germline V and J ends were trimmed by 1 base and 0 bases, with 15 bases remaining between them. The CDR3 protein is CASSQGVLAGMNTEAFF. Written as DNA, the CDR3 is TGCGCCAGCAGCCAAGGCGTTCTGGCAGGCATGAACACTGAAGCTTTCTTT.